These 18 T cell receptor beta chains came from one sample sequenced in a study of CD8 T cells in Susac syndrome. About 0.5 to 1 ug RNA was reverse transcribed with random hexamers. MiXCR was run by TCRdb on the immunoSEQ multiplex PCR reads, yielding one entry per CDR3 protein. The data show 160,000 or so distinct CDR3 sequences, roughly 96% seen once. The sequencing input was CD8+ T cells from PBMCs. The receptors originated from a human donor with multiple sclerosis.

The gene calls are TRBV19 and TRBJ2-3; no clear D gene. Per germline, CDR1 LNHDA and CDR2 SQIVND (reference sequence). This CDR3 has 16 amino acids. Trimming took off 5 bases at V and 2 bases at J, with 17 bases between the two ends. CDR3 sequence reads: CASSPSDLLFTDTQYF. The CDR3 DNA follows: TGTGCCAGTAGTCCGTCCGACCTCCTCTTCACAGATACGCAGTATTTT.

This clonotype has a single count. The V gene is TRBV13, the J gene TRBJ1-1; D unclear. Germline V gene lookup returns CDR1 PRHDT and CDR2 FYEKMQ (reference sequence). V was trimmed by 5 bases and J by 0 bases, leaving 7 bases between them. The CDR3 sequence is 13 residues long. The CDR3 DNA is TGTGCCAGCAGCCCCTACATGAACACTGAAGCTTTCTTT. It yields the protein CASSPYMNTEAFF.

The chain is built from TRBV5-5 and TRBJ2-5; D perhaps matches TRBD1 (6 bases). Germline CDR1 is SGHKS and CDR2 is YYEKEE (reference sequence). The CDR3 runs to 14 residues. Between the trimmed V and J ends, which lost 4 bases and 1 base, there was a span of 11 bases. The chain's CDR3 is CASSANRVQETQYF. The CDR3 nucleotides are TGTGCCAGCAGCGCTAACAGGGTCCAAGAGACCCAGTACTTC.

This clonotype showed up just a few times. The gene calls are TRBV20-1 and TRBJ2-7, with D hard to call. The CDR3 has 12 residues. Looked up from germline, CDR1 is DFQATT and CDR2 is SNEGSKA (reference sequence). V lost 6 bases to trimming and J lost 0 bases, with 9 bases between them. CDR3 loop: CSAATGSYEQYF. DNA of the CDR3: TGCAGTGCCGCGACTGGCTCCTACGAGCAGTACTTC.

The J gene is TRBJ2-5, the V gene TRBV9; D remains unclear. This CDR3 region has 14 residues. The V and J ends lost 3 bases and 5 bases respectively, with 14 bases between them. Germline CDR1 reads SGDLS; CDR2 reads YYNGEE. The CDR3 region is CASSAARSWETQYF. In nucleotides, the CDR3 is TGTGCCAGCAGCGCAGCGCGTAGCTGGGAGACCCAGTACTTC.

The chain joins TRBV3-1 to TRBJ2-7; 10 bases fit TRBD2. Germline-derived CDR1 and CDR2 are LGHDT and YNNKEL (reference sequence). The CDR3 extends over 17 amino acids. Trimming at V came to 2 bases and at J to 2 bases, leaving 9 bases not matched to a gene. CDR3 sequence: CASSQTLLAGIAYEQYF. Here the CDR3 DNA reads TGTGCCAGCAGCCAAACTTTACTAGCGGGGATAGCCTACGAGCAGTACTTC.

This rearrangement joins TRBV4-2 to TRBJ2-3, with D perhaps TRBD2 (5 bases). Between the trimmed V and J ends, which lost 3 bases and 2 bases, there was a span of 15 bases. Germline values: CDR1 LGHNA, CDR2 YNFKEQ. The CDR3 is 16 residues long. The CDR3 coding sequence is TGTGCCAGCAGCCAGGAGAACAACGACTACACAGATACGCAGTATTTT. Encoded protein: CASSQENNDYTDTQYF.

The chain uses TRBV2 and TRBJ1-1; D gene uncertain. This CDR3 region has 14 residues. Per the germline V gene, CDR1 is SNHLY and CDR2 is FYNNEI. Trimming took off 3 bases at V and 4 bases at J, with 12 bases between the two ends. In DNA form, the CDR3 reads TGTGCCAGCAGTGATTTGGTCAATCCCACTGAAGCTTTCTTT. This encodes CASSDLVNPTEAFF.

The chain has TRBV5-1 and TRBJ2-2, with D unclear. This CDR3 has 15 amino acids. Trimming took off 0 bases at V and 1 base at J, with 7 bases between the two ends. CDR1 is SGHRS and CDR2 is YFSETQ in the germline V gene. CDR3 loop: CASSLARRNTGELFF. CDR3 in DNA: TGCGCCAGCAGCTTGGCTCGAAGGAACACCGGGGAGCTGTTTTTT.

The chain joins TRBV5-1 to TRBJ2-4, with a weak D call TRBD1 (6 bases). V shed 4 bases and J shed 0 bases, with 17 bases lying between them. This CDR3 is built from 17 residues. Germline CDR1 is SGHRS and CDR2 is YFSETQ. CDR3 DNA: TGCGCCAGCAGCCGAACCGAGGGACAACGAGCCAAAAACATTCAGTACTTC. It is translated as CASSRTEGQRAKNIQYF.

This chain uses TRBV25-1 with TRBJ2-7; D may correspond to TRBD1 or TRBD2 (5 bases each). The length of the CDR3 is 13 residues. Trimming left V 5 bases short and J 2 bases short, with 10 bases between. The germline CDR1 and CDR2 sequences are MGHDK and SYGVNS. CDR3 nucleotide sequence: TGTGCCAGCAGTTGGGACCGGACCTACGAGCAGTACTTC. It is translated as CASSWDRTYEQYF.

The V and J genes are TRBV5-6 and TRBJ2-1; TRBD1 matches at 11 bases. V shed 4 bases and J 8 bases; nucleotides not matched to a gene: 11. There are 16 residues in the CDR3. Germline CDR1 is SGHDT and CDR2 is YYEEEE. The DNA of the CDR3 is TGTGCCAGCAGCCCTAGGAGGACAGGGGGCTTGTATGAGCAGTTCTTC. This codes for CASSPRRTGGLYEQFF.

The rearrangement links TRBV6-1 to TRBJ1-2, with 10 bases that match TRBD1. This CDR3 contains 16 residues. V shed 10 bases and J 4 bases; nucleotides not matched to a gene: 15. Germline V gene sequence: CDR1 MNHNS, CDR2 SASEGT. This chain's CDR3 is CATNPFRQGAGYGYTF. DNA for the CDR3: TGTGCCACCAACCCATTTCGACAGGGGGCCGGCTATGGCTACACCTTC.

The CDR3 DNA sequence: TGCAGTACACAGGGGGGATTGAACACTGAAGCTTTCTTT. Translation: CSTQGGLNTEAFF. V and J are TRBV20-1 and TRBJ1-1; 8 bases match TRBD1. V trimming: 8 bases; J trimming: 0 bases; junction bases outside the gene matches: 5. CDR3 length equals 13 residues. Germline assignment: CDR1 DFQATT and CDR2 SNEGSKA (reference sequence).

This chain joins TRBV6-5 and TRBJ1-1; D uncertain. Germline loops: CDR1 MNHEY, CDR2 SVGAGI. The CDR3 has 13 amino acids. The V end lost 10 bases, the J end lost 0 bases, and 12 bases lay between the germline ends. Written as DNA, the CDR3 is TGTGCCACCATCGCAGCGGTGAACACTGAAGCTTTCTTT. This translates into CATIAAVNTEAFF.

This sequence joins TRBV27 and TRBJ2-7; 7 bases map to TRBD2. V shed 3 bases, J shed 1 base, and the junction held 6 bases outside the gene matches. The V gene's germline CDR1 is MNHEY and CDR2 SMNVEV (reference sequence). This CDR3 has 15 residues. CDR3: CASSFLAEPSYEQYF. DNA for the CDR3: TGTGCCAGCAGTTTTCTAGCGGAACCTTCCTACGAGCAGTACTTC.

The V gene is TRBV21-1, the J gene TRBJ2-7; TRBD1, the D gene given by the table, was not confirmed from the DNA. TRBV21-1 corresponds to a pseudogene. This CDR3 is built from 11 residues. As DNA, the CDR3 is TGTGCCGCAGGGTTACAGGTCGAGCAGTACTTC. It encodes CAAGLQVEQYF.

The chain links TRBV3-1 to TRBJ2-5; D is perhaps TRBD2 (6 bases). The CDR3 consists of 14 residues. The V gene's germline CDR1 is LGHDT and CDR2 YNNKEL (reference sequence). V shed 1 base and J shed 7 bases, with 13 bases lying between them. The CDR3 DNA reads as TGTGCCAGCAGCCAAGCAGGCCTCGGGGGGACCCAGTACTTC. Protein product: CASSQAGLGGTQYF.